This entry lists 19 T cell receptor beta chains sequenced from one sample in a study of Ad26.COV2.S vaccination and SARS-CoV-2 variants. Sample treatment: some 20 received Ad26.COV2.S at low or high dose, single or two shots; five or six received placebo; per-sample allocation not given. Collection of samples fell on day 63 after the first vaccine or placebo injection. Sequenced by immunoSEQ multiplex PCR; TCRdb stores in-frame clones only, minus some. The sample holds 350,000 to 400,000 clones, approximately 90% seen once. This material consisted of peripheral blood, taken in a trial of Ad26.COV2.S vaccine versus placebo. The receptors stem from a person between 18 and 59 years old who received the Ad26.COV2.S COVID-19 vaccine or a placebo.

Comments on this clone: The same CDR3 is also encoded by other DNA sequences in this sample. CDR3 bases: TGTGCCAGCAGCCAAGGATTAAACTATGGCTACACCTTC. Translation: CASSQGLNYGYTF. The J gene is TRBJ1-2, the V gene TRBV3-1 (or the pseudogene TRBV3-2); D gene unclear. The CDR3 contains 13 residues. The germline V gene encodes CDR1 LGHDT and CDR2 YNNKEL (reference sequence). Trimming took 1 base from V and 2 from J, leaving 5 bases between them.

V and J are TRBV7-9 and TRBJ1-2; D gene uncertain. The germline V and J ends were trimmed by 1 base and 8 bases, with 5 bases remaining between them. Germline V gene lookup returns CDR1 SEHNR and CDR2 FQNEAQ (reference sequence). The CDR3 length is 11 residues. CDR3 nucleotides: TGTGCCAGCAGCTTAGGCACCGGCTACACCTTC. As protein: CASSLGTGYTF.

The V call is TRBV11-3, the J call TRBJ2-2, with 11 bases fitting TRBD2. Germline-derived CDR1 and CDR2 are SGHNT and YENEEA. The CDR3 covers 15 residues. V was clipped by 6 bases and J by 7 bases; unmatched bases: 7. The CDR3 DNA follows: TGTGCCAGCAGTATTAGCGGGGGGGCCTACGGGGAGCTGTTTTTT. It is translated as CASSISGGAYGELFF.

V gene TRBV4-3 combines with J gene TRBJ1-5; D not certain. Trimming took off 0 bases at V and 5 bases at J, with 8 bases between the two ends. Germline V gene sequence: CDR1 LGHNA, CDR2 YSLEER. This CDR3 spans 14 amino acids. CDR3 DNA: TGCGCCAGCAGCCAAGATCTGGGGTATCAGCCCCAGCATTTT. Translation: CASSQDLGYQPQHF.

This CDR3 is CAISDYSASSYNSPLHF. The CDR3 DNA reads as TGTGCCATCAGTGATTACAGTGCGAGCTCCTATAATTCACCCCTCCACTTT. The chain has TRBV10-3 and TRBJ1-6; D is unresolved. The CDR3 is made up of 17 amino acids. Trimming left V 3 bases short and J 0 bases short, with 12 bases between. The germline V gene has CDR1 ENHRY and CDR2 SYGVKD.

This clone has just a few counts. The rearrangement links TRBV6-5 to TRBJ1-1; possibly TRBD1 for D (6 bases). V was pared by 0 bases and J by 3 bases, with 11 bases between. Germline V lookup: CDR1 MNHEY, CDR2 SVGAGI. This CDR3 comprises 15 residues. CDR3 protein: CASSYSRGGHTEAFF. Written as DNA, the CDR3 is TGTGCCAGCAGTTACTCGAGGGGGGGGCACACTGAAGCTTTCTTT.

The rearrangement uses TRBV2 and TRBJ2-3, with D unresolved. The CDR3 consists of 12 residues. Trimming pared 3 bases from V and 4 bases from J, leaving 5 bases between. The germline CDR1 and CDR2 sequences are SNHLY and FYNNEI. The CDR3 coding sequence is TGTGCCAGCAGTGACCAGGCAGATACGCAGTATTTT. It is translated as CASSDQADTQYF.

The chain recombines TRBV11-2 with TRBJ2-7, with TRBD1 identical over 11 bases. Looked up from germline, CDR1 is SGHAT and CDR2 is FQNNGV. V dropped 1 base and J dropped 6; count of bases not matched to a gene: 5. The CDR3 is 15 residues long. Written as DNA, the CDR3 is TGTGCCAGCAGCTTAGCGGGACAGGGGGAAATCGAGCAGTACTTC. As protein: CASSLAGQGEIEQYF.

This clone is a singleton in its sample. The chain joins TRBV4-3 to TRBJ2-2; D call uncertain. This CDR3 has 15 residues. Germline CDR1 and CDR2: LGHNA and YSLEER. Deletions cut 5 bases from V and 3 bases from J, with 13 bases between. For the CDR3, the DNA is TGCGCCAGCAGCAACTTCTTGGCAGACACCGGGGAGCTGTTTTTT. This codes for CASSNFLADTGELFF.

This sequence joins TRBV21-1 and TRBJ2-2; the table assigns TRBD2, which was not confirmed against the DNA. TRBV21-1 is an annotated pseudogene. This CDR3 has 18 amino acids. The CDR3: CASSKPQAGASNTGELFF. DNA for the CDR3: TGTGCCAGCAGCAAACCTCAGGCGGGGGCTTCGAACACCGGGGAGCTGTTTTTT.

The chain recombines TRBV4-3 with TRBJ1-1; no firm D call. The length of the CDR3 is 17 residues. From germline, CDR1 is LGHNA and CDR2 YSLEER. The V and J ends lost 0 bases and 2 bases respectively, with 16 bases between them. CDR3 nucleotide sequence: TGCGCCAGCAGCCAAGAACCAGTTGGGGAGGGTAACACTGAAGCTTTCTTT. It encodes CASSQEPVGEGNTEAFF.

V gene TRBV6-6 combines with J gene TRBJ2-7; a possible D gene is TRBD1 (6 bases). The CDR3 extends over 16 amino acids. CDR1 is MNHNY, CDR2 SVGAGI, per germline (reference sequence). The ends were cut back, 0 bases at V and 5 bases at J, with 17 bases in the middle. The CDR3: CASSYSFGQGHNEQYF. CDR3 nucleotide sequence: TGTGCCAGCAGTTACTCTTTCGGTCAGGGGCACAACGAGCAGTACTTC.

The CDR3 coding sequence is TGTGCCAGCAGTGAAGCAGGGACCAATCTAGCCAAAAACATTCAGTACTTC. This codes for CASSEAGTNLAKNIQYF. V is TRBV6-1 and J is TRBJ2-4; TRBD1 or TRBD2 may be the D gene (5 bases each). Deletions cut 0 bases from V and 0 bases from J, with 12 bases between. Germline V gene lookup returns CDR1 MNHNS and CDR2 SASEGT. This CDR3 spans 17 amino acids.

The rearrangement links TRBV6-1 to TRBJ1-2; D gene uncertain. The V end lost 1 base, the J end lost 8 bases, and 14 bases lay between the germline ends. The CDR3 has 14 amino acids. Looked up from germline, CDR1 is MNHNS and CDR2 is SASEGT. The CDR3 loop is CASSEGKRPVGYTF. CDR3 coding DNA: TGTGCCAGCAGTGAAGGAAAACGACCCGTCGGCTACACCTTC.

This clone was detected a few times. The chain employs TRBV6-5 and TRBJ2-7; 8 bases fit TRBD1. J lost 3 bases, V lost 6 bases, and 4 bases had no gene match. The germline V gene encodes CDR1 MNHEY and CDR2 SVGAGI. This CDR3 region has 13 residues. This CDR3 reads CASRTGASYEQYF. In nucleotides, the CDR3 is TGTGCCAGCAGGACAGGGGCTAGCTACGAGCAGTACTTC.

The V gene is TRBV11-2, the J gene TRBJ1-1; the match to TRBD1 covers 8 bases. Unmatched junction bases numbered 1, after V lost 3 bases and J lost 1 base. This CDR3 spans 14 amino acids. Germline V gene data show CDR1 as SGHAT and CDR2 as FQNNGV. DNA of the CDR3: TGTGCCAGCAGCTTGGACAGGGCGAACACTGAAGCTTTCTTT. It yields the protein CASSLDRANTEAFF.

This chain uses TRBV29-1 with TRBJ1-1; D is unclear. The CDR3 spans 12 residues. Germline V gene sequence: CDR1 SQVTM, CDR2 ANQGSEA. Between the trimmed V and J ends, which lost 7 bases and 3 bases, there was a span of 12 bases. CDR3 DNA sequence: TGCAGCGGGGTGTGGGCCCACACTGAAGCTTTCTTT. This encodes CSGVWAHTEAFF.

Points on this clone: The junction departs from germline at one end; a sequencing error may be responsible. V and J are TRBV9 and TRBJ2-1, with D possibly TRBD2 on 5 matching bases. CDR3 size: 13 residues. The germline V gene encodes CDR1 SGDLS and CDR2 YYNGEE. CDR3 sequence reads: CASSGTSSNEQFF. The CDR3 DNA follows: TGTGCCAGCAGCGGGACTTCCTCCAATGAGCAGTTCTTC.

This chain links TRBV6-5 with TRBJ1-1; D not certain. CDR3 size: 15 residues. Per germline, CDR1 MNHEY and CDR2 SVGAGI. Trimming took off 3 bases at V and 2 bases at J, with 13 bases between the two ends. CDR3 in amino acids: CASSYQGGVNTEAFF. The CDR3 DNA is TGTGCCAGCAGTTATCAAGGCGGCGTTAACACTGAAGCTTTCTTT.